This section outlines one T cell receptor beta chain sequence together with its context. Clones were read by immunoSEQ multiplex PCR, and TCRdb kept only the in-frame ones, dropping some. The sample includes 150,000 or so clones, around nine tenths of them seen just once. This record belongs to a study of blood T cell repertoires in COVID-19. Across the study: Researchers got acute and convalescent COVID-19 samples from the United States, Italy and Spain. T cells, B-cell-depleted T cells, or PBMCs provided the cDNA or gDNA that served as material.

The clonotype originates from a man aged 55-75 years with active or convalescent COVID-19. What was sequenced was peripheral blood.

In nucleotides, the CDR3 is TGCAGCGTTGAACTAGACCTATACGCGAACACCGGGGAGCTGTTTTTT. Translated, it gives CSVELDLYANTGELFF. This chain uses TRBV29-1 with TRBJ2-2; D is unresolved. Germline V gene lookup returns CDR1 SQVTM and CDR2 ANQGSEA. This CDR3 is built from 16 residues. V was clipped by 2 bases and J by 0 bases, with 13 bases between them.